This entry describes one T cell receptor (beta chain). The sample originates from a study of T cells after posttransplantation cyclophosphamide. This CDR3 is 16 amino acids long. The V segment lost 1 base and the J segment 3 bases; nucleotides outside the gene matches: 5. Per germline, CDR1 SGDLS and CDR2 YYNGEE. Busulfan-fludarabine conditioning, marrow transplant, and cyclophosphamide on days +3 and +4 were administered. Data came from immunoSEQ multiplex PCR; TCRdb stores just in-frame clones and leaves some out. The sample offers over 10,000 clones and no singletons, the top ten holding roughly 26%.

Specimen: PBMCs, collected after allogeneic stem cell transplant with posttransplant cyclophosphamide. The V gene is TRBV9, the J gene TRBJ2-2; the match to TRBD2 covers 8 bases. This clonotype originated in a female patient in her forties who received an allogeneic stem cell transplant from an unrelated donor, was CMV-positive, and had acute GVHD only. Some T cells may possibly be graft donor cells. This chain's CDR3 is CASSVRLAGDTGELFF. DNA of the CDR3: TGTGCCAGCAGCGTAAGGCTAGCGGGCGACACCGGGGAGCTGTTTTTT.